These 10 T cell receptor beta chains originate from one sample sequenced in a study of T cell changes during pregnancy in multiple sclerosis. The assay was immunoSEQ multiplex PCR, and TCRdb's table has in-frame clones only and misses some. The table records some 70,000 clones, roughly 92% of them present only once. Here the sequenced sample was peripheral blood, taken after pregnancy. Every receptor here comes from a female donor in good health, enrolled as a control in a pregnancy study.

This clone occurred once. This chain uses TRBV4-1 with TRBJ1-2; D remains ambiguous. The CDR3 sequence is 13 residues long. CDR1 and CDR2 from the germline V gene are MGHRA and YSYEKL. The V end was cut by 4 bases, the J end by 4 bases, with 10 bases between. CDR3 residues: CASSLSGSYGYTF. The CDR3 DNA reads TGCGCCAGCAGCCTCTCGGGGTCCTATGGCTACACCTTC.

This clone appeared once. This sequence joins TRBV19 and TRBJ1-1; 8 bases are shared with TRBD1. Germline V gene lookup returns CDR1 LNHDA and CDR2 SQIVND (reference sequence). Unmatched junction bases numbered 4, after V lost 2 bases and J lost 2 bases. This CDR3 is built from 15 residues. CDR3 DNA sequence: TGTGCCAGTAGTATATCACAGGGGGGAAACACTGAAGCTTTCTTT. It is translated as CASSISQGGNTEAFF.

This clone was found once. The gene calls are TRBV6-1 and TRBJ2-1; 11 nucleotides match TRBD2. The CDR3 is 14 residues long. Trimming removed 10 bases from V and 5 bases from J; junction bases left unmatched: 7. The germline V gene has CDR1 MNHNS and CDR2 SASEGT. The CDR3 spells CATGTSGSHNEQFF. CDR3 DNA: TGTGCCACCGGGACTAGCGGTTCTCACAATGAGCAGTTCTTC.

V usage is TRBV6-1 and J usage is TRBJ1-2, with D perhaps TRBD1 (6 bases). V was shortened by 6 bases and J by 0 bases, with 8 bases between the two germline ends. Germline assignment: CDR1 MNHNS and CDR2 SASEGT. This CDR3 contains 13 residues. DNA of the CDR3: TGTGCCAGCAGAGACAGGTCTAACTATGGCTACACCTTC. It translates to CASRDRSNYGYTF.

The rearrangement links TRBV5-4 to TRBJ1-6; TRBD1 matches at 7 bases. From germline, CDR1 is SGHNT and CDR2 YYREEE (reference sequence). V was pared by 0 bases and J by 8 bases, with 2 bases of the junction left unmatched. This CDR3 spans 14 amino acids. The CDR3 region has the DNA TGTGCCAGCAGCTTGGACAGGGGTCATTCACCCCTCCACTTT. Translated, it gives CASSLDRGHSPLHF.

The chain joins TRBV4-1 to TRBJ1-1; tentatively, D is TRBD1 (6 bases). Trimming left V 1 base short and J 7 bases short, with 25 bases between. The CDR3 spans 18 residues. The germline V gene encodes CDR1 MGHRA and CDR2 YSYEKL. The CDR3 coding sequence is TGCGCCAGCAGCCAAGGCGCATTGACAGGTTTGAGGAGCCGTGAAGCTTTCTTT. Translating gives CASSQGALTGLRSREAFF.

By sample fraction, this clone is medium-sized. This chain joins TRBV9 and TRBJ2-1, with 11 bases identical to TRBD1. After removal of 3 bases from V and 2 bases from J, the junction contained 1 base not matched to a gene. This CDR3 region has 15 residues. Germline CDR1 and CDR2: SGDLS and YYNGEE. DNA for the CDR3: TGTGCCAGCAGCGAGGACAGGGGGCCCTACAATGAGCAGTTCTTC. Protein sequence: CASSEDRGPYNEQFF.

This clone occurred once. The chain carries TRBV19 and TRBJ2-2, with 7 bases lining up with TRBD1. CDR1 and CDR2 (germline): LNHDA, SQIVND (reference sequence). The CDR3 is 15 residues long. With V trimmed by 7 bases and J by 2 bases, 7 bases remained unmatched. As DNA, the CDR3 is TGTGCCAGTAATCCGGGACAGACTAACACCGGGGAGCTGTTTTTT. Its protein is CASNPGQTNTGELFF.

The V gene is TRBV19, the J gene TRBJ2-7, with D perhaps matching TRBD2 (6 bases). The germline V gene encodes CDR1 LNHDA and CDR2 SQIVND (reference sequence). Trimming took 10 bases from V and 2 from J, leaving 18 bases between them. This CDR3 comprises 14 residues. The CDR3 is CATSGPVGPYEQYF. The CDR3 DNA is TGTGCCACCAGCGGGCCAGTTGGACCCTACGAGCAGTACTTC.

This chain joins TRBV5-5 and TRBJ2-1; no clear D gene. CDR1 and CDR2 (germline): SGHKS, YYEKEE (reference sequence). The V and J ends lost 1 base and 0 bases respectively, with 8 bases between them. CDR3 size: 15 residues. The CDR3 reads CASSLLTGSYNEQFF. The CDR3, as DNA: TGTGCCAGCAGCTTGCTTACGGGCTCCTACAATGAGCAGTTCTTC.